Listed here is a single T cell receptor beta chain. The data originate from a study of T cell changes during pregnancy in multiple sclerosis. The trim removed 4 bases at V and 4 bases at J, leaving 7 bases unmatched. Germline loops: CDR1 SGHRS, CDR2 YFSETQ. The CDR3 totals 14 residues. Measured with immunoSEQ multiplex PCR; TCRdb has only the in-frame clones, and not every one. The table shows almost 50,000 clones, with more than 85% occurring only once. The starting material was peripheral blood, obtained after pregnancy. The sequence derives from a female donor with multiple sclerosis, enrolled in a pregnancy study. The chain has TRBV5-1 and TRBJ1-2, with TRBD1 matching over 7 bases. The CDR3 DNA sequence: TGCGCCAGCAGCCCCCGGGACAGTCGCTATGGCTACACCTTC. This translates into CASSPRDSRYGYTF.